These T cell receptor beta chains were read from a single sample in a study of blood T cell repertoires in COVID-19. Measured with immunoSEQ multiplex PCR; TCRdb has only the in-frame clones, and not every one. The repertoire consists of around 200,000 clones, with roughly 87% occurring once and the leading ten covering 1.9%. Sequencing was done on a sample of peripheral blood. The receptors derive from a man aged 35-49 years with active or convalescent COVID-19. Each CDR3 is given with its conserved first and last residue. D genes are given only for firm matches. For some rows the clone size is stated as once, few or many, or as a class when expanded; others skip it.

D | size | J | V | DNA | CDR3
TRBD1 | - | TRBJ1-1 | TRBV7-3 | TGTGCCAGCAGCCGGATCCGGGACAGGGGGCGTGGGAACACTGAAGCTTTCTTT | CASSRIRDRGRGNTEAFF
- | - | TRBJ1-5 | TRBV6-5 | TGTGCCAGCAGTTTACGGTATAGCAATCAGCCCCAGCATTTT | CASSLRYSNQPQHF
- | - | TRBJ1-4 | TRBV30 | TGTGCCTGGAGTGGGCTCCGAGGAAATGAAAAACTGTTTTTT | CAWSGLRGNEKLFF
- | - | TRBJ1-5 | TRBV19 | TGTGCCAGTAGTGAGGGGGTGTATGGCAATCAGCCCCAGCATTTT | CASSEGVYGNQPQHF
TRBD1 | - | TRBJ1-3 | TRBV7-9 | TGTGCCAGCAGCTTTCCGGGACAGGGAAACACCATATATTTT | CASSFPGQGNTIYF
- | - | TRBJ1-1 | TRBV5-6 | TGTGCCAGCAGCTCCTACAGGGAAGCTTTCTTT | CASSSYREAFF
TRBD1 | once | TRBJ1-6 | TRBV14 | TGTGCCAGCAGCCAAGATTTCCGGGACAGTAATTCACCCCTCCACTTT | CASSQDFRDSNSPLHF
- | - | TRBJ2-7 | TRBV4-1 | TGCGCCAGCAGCCAAGAACCTAGCGCTTACTACGAGCAGTACTTC | CASSQEPSAYYEQYF
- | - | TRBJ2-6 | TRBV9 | TGTGCCAGCAGCGTAGGGGGCTCCCCTGGGGCCAACGTCCTGACTTTC | CASSVGGSPGANVLTF
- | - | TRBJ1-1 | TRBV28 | TGTGCCAGCACACAGGCGGTGAGCACTGAAGCTTTCTTT | CASTQAVSTEAFF
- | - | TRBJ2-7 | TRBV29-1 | TGCAGCCCTACCCCCCTCGAGCAGTACTTC | CSPTPLEQYF
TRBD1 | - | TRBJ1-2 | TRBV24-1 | TGTGCCACCAGTGATGGACAGGGGTTTAGAGGCTACACCTTC | CATSDGQGFRGYTF
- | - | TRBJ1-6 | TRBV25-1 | TGTGCCAGCAGTAGCCCTAATTCACCCCTCCACTTT | CASSSPNSPLHF
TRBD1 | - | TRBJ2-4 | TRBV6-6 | TGTGCCAGCAGCTCAACCGGGACAGGGTTAAGGGTAACCAAAAACATTCAGTACTTC | CASSSTGTGLRVTKNIQYF
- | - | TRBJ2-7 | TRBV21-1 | TGTGCCAGCAGCAAAGAGGCAGGGAAGGCCGTGGGCGAGCAGTACTTC | CASSKEAGKAVGEQYF
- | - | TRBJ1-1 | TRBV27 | TGTGCCACCCAGAGAGGCACTGAAGCTTTCTTT | CATQRGTEAFF
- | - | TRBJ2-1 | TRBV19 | TGTGCCAGTACGCCGGGCGGGGACAATGAGCAGTTCTTC | CASTPGGDNEQFF
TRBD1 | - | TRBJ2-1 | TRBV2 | TGTGCCAGCGATGGGGGACAGGGACCATTTTCCTCCTACAATGAGCAGTTCTTC | CASDGGQGPFSSYNEQFF
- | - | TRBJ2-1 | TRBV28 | TGTGCCAGCTTGACTCCGGGACTCCTAAAAACGAATGAGCAGTTCTTC | CASLTPGLLKTNEQFF
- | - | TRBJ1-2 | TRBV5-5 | TGTGCCAGCAGCTTGGACTGGGGAGGAGGGGGCTACACCTTC | CASSLDWGGGGYTF
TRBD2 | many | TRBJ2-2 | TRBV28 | TGTGCCAGCAGTTATCTAGCGGGAGGGGCATTTATCACCGGGGAGCTGTTTTTT | CASSYLAGGAFITGELFF
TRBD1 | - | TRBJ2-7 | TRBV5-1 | TGCGCCAGCAGCCAGGGACAGGCCAGCTCCTACGAGCAGTACTTC | CASSQGQASSYEQYF
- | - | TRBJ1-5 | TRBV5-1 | TGCGCCAGCAGCCGGGGCGGACTACCTAGAGAGAATAGCAATCAGCCCCAGCATTTT | CASSRGGLPRENSNQPQHF
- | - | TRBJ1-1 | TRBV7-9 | TGTGCCAGCAGCTTATTTGGAGGGGACTTGAACACTGAAGCTTTCTTT | CASSLFGGDLNTEAFF
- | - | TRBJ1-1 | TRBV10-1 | TGCGCCAGCAGTGAGTCGATGGGGCAGCACCCACAGGCTTTCTTT | CASSESMGQHPQAFF
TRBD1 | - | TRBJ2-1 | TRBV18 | TGTGCCAGCTCACCAACAGGGGGGACCTACAATGAGCAGTTCTTC | CASSPTGGTYNEQFF
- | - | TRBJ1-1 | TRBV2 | TGTGCCTTTCCCCAGGGATTGGTTTACACTGAAGCTTTCTTT | CAFPQGLVYTEAFF
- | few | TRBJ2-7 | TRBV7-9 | TGTGCCTACCTTGGCCGGGGGAGCCTCTACGAGCAGTACTTC | CAYLGRGSLYEQYF
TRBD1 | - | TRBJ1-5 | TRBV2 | TGTGCCAGCAGTGAACGGACAGGCGGGAGCAATCAGCCCCAGCATTTT | CASSERTGGSNQPQHF
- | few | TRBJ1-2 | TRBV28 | TGTGCCAGCAGTTTGGCAGGGTATGGCTACACCTTC | CASSLAGYGYTF
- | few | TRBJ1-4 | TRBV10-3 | TGTGCCATCAGTGAGTCAACGGATGAAAAACTGTTTTTT | CAISESTDEKLFF
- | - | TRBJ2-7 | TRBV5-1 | TGCGCCAGCAGCTTGGCCCCCGACAGGAGCTCCTACGAGCAGTACTTC | CASSLAPDRSSYEQYF
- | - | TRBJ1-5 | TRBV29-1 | TGCAGCGTAATAGTGACAGGTAATAGCAATCAGCCCCAGCATTTT | CSVIVTGNSNQPQHF
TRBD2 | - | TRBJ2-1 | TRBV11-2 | TGTGCCAGCAGTCCTCGAGGGACTAGCGCTTTCGATGAGCAGTTCTTC | CASSPRGTSAFDEQFF
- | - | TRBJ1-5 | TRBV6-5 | TGTGCCAGCAGTCCACAGGTTGGACAGCCCCAGCATTTT | CASSPQVGQPQHF
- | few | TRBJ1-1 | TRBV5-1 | TGCGCCAGCAGTAAATCAGGGATGAACACTGAAGCTTTCTTT | CASSKSGMNTEAFF
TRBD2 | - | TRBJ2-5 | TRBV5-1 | TGCGCCAGCAGTAGCCAGCGGGGGGGCCGGGAGACCCAGTACTTC | CASSSQRGGRETQYF
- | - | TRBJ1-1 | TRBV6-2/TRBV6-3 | TGTGCCAGCAGCCTCAGGGACACTGAAGCTTTCTTT | CASSLRDTEAFF
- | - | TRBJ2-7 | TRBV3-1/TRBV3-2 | TGTGCCAGCAGCCCGATGAGCACTCGTGGCGGTTACGAGCAGTACTTC | CASSPMSTRGGYEQYF
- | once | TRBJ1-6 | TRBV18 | TGTGCCAGCTCACAGGACAGATTTAATTCACCCCTCCACTTT | CASSQDRFNSPLHF